The clone carrying this T cell receptor beta chain was seen only a few times. Its antigen is not identified. The CDR3 is 13 residues long. Germline V gene sequence: CDR1 MDHEN, CDR2 SYDVKM. V was pared by 8 bases and J by 7 bases, with 8 bases of the junction left unmatched. The sample belongs to a study of cytomegalovirus exposure and HLA in healthy donors. The PCR contained 60 Vbeta and 13 Jbeta primers. Only in-frame clones appear in the TCRdb table, and some are missing; sequencing was by immunoSEQ multiplex PCR. The table shows about 130,000 clones, with 70% to 80% occurring only once. Study conclusions and caveats: By HLA locus, TCR association rates varied in a later analysis, with DRB1 showing the most and HLA-C the fewest. In vitro checks showed that three CMV-associated chains really do target CMV antigens. Investigators reported 150 to 200 TCR beta chains as tied to cytomegalovirus.

Each of the donors was a healthy bone marrow donor. The sequence was obtained from a young man in good health and CMV-seronegative. The specimen sequenced was PBMCs. The chain recombines TRBV28 with TRBJ1-5, with 7 positions matching TRBD1. The CDR3 sequence: CASDRVYNQPQHF. The CDR3 region has the DNA TGTGCCAGCGACAGGGTATATAACCAGCCCCAGCATTTT.